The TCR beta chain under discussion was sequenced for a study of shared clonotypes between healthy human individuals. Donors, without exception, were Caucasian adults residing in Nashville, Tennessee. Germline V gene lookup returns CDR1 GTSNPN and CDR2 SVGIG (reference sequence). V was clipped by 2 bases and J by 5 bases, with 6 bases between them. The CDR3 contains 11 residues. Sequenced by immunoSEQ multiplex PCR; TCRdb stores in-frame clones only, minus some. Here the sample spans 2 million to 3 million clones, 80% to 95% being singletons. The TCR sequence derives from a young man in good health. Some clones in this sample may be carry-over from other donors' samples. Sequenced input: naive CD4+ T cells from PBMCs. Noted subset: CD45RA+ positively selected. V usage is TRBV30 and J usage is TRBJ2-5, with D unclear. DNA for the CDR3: TGTGCCTGGAGTCAACAGGAGACCCAGTACTTC. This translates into CAWSQQETQYF.